The 24 T cell receptor beta chains in this list originate from one sample, sequenced in a study of blood T cell repertoires in COVID-19. The table came from immunoSEQ multiplex PCR; TCRdb's copy has only in-frame clones and leaves some out. Altogether about 240,000 clones are present, roughly four fifths being singletons, with the ten largest covering around an eighth. Sequenced sample: peripheral blood. The origin of the receptors is a woman aged 55-75 years with active or convalescent COVID-19.

This chain links TRBV19 with TRBJ1-2, with TRBD1 matching over 8 bases. The junction had 5 bases not matched to a gene; V was cut back by 7 bases and J by 7 bases. The CDR3 sequence is 12 residues long. Germline lookup yields CDR1 LNHDA and CDR2 SQIVND (reference sequence). CDR3 protein: CASKPQGAGYTF. The DNA of the CDR3 is TGTGCCAGTAAGCCTCAGGGGGCTGGCTACACCTTC.

The chain recombines TRBV12-3 or TRBV12-4 with TRBJ1-2; no definite D call. The CDR3 sequence is 13 residues long. V was shortened by 5 bases and J by 7 bases, with 14 bases between the two germline ends. DNA for the CDR3: TGTGCCAGCAGTAAAGACTTCTCGCCTGGCTACACCTTC. This gives the protein CASSKDFSPGYTF.

With respect to this clone: A junction end diverges from the germline sequence, so it may reflect a read error. The chain has TRBV7-2 and TRBJ2-1; 8 positions match TRBD1. Looked up from germline, CDR1 is SGHTA and CDR2 is FQGNSA. CDR3 length: 15 residues. CDR3 nucleotide sequence: TGTGCCAGCACCTTAAGGGGACAGGAATACAATGAGCAGTTCTTC. This translates into CASTLRGQEYNEQFF.

This chain uses TRBV6-6 with TRBJ2-7, with 7 positions matching TRBD1. Trimming at V came to 5 bases and at J to 4 bases, leaving 11 bases not matched to a gene. Germline CDR1 and CDR2: MNHNY and SVGAGI (reference sequence). The CDR3 has 15 amino acids. The CDR3 region is CASSPPRTGNYEQYF. CDR3 DNA: TGTGCCAGCAGTCCCCCTCGGACAGGAAATTACGAGCAGTACTTC.

The chain is built from TRBV7-2 and TRBJ1-6, with a possible D match to TRBD1 (6 bases). V lost 6 bases to trimming and J lost 3 bases, with 15 bases between them. This CDR3 region has 16 residues. Germline CDR1 SGHTA, CDR2 FQGNSA. The CDR3 nucleotides are TGTGCCAGCAGTCCTACAGGGTCTTTCTATAATTCACCCCTCCACTTT. Translating it yields CASSPTGSFYNSPLHF.

This chain connects TRBV19 to TRBJ2-2; D might be TRBD2 (5 bases). This CDR3 comprises 16 residues. V dropped 7 bases and J dropped 3 bases, with 18 bases sitting between them. CDR1 and CDR2 from the germline V gene are LNHDA and SQIVND (reference sequence). The CDR3 nucleotides read TGTGCCAGTAATACCGCTGAAACGGGGTACACCGGGGAGCTGTTTTTT. Amino acid sequence: CASNTAETGYTGELFF.

On this clone itself: At one end the junction does not follow the germline gene, possibly because of a read error. This rearrangement joins TRBV28 to TRBJ1-1; 7 nucleotides agree with TRBD1. Germline V gives CDR1 MDHEN, CDR2 SYDVKM. The CDR3 runs 11 residues. The CDR3 loop reads CASSSLTGRGF. The CDR3 DNA reads as TGTGCCAGCAGTTCTTTGACAGGGCGCGGCTTT.

This chain uses TRBV12-3 or TRBV12-4 with TRBJ2-6; D remains unclear. The CDR3 length is 12 residues. The germline V and J ends were trimmed by 10 bases and 2 bases, with 6 bases remaining between them. CDR3 region: CATQAGANVLTF. CDR3 in DNA: TGTGCCACCCAGGCTGGGGCCAACGTCCTGACTTTC.

CDR3 coding DNA: TGTGCCAGCAGCCCGGAGAGGGCGCAGTATTTT. Protein: CASSPERAQYF. The chain carries TRBV12-3 or TRBV12-4 and TRBJ2-3, with D possibly TRBD2 on 5 matching bases. There are 11 residues in the CDR3. Trimming took 6 bases from V and 10 from J, leaving 11 bases between them.

The chain recombines TRBV5-1 with TRBJ1-2; D is undetermined. Germline-derived CDR1 and CDR2 are SGHRS and YFSETQ. The CDR3 has 15 residues. Trimming cost V 2 bases and J 5 bases, with 16 bases left between them. The CDR3 DNA sequence: TGCGCCAGCAGCTTAGAGGGCGCACCTCGGTATGGCTACACCTTC. Protein sequence: CASSLEGAPRYGYTF.

This chain connects TRBV7-6 to TRBJ2-3, with 8 bases fitting TRBD2. The CDR3 length is 18 residues. Trimming removed 5 bases from V and 5 bases from J; junction bases left unmatched: 18. CDR1 is SGHVS and CDR2 is FNYEAQ in the germline V gene. CDR3 region: CASSPIQSWRGEIDTQYF. The CDR3 region has the DNA TGTGCCAGCAGCCCAATTCAAAGCTGGCGGGGGGAGATAGATACGCAGTATTTT.

V usage is TRBV15 and J usage is TRBJ2-1; D possibly corresponds to TRBD2 (6 bases). CDR3 length: 16 residues. The V and J ends lost 3 bases and 5 bases respectively, with 17 bases between them. Germline V gene lookup returns CDR1 LNHNV and CDR2 YYDKDF (reference sequence). CDR3 residues: CATSRGSGVRDNEQFF. In DNA form, the CDR3 reads TGTGCCACCAGCAGGGGCTCGGGGGTCAGGGACAATGAGCAGTTCTTC.

The chain is built from TRBV11-1 and TRBJ1-6; D might be TRBD1 (5 bases). The CDR3 contains 15 residues. Between the trimmed V and J ends, which lost 1 base and 10 bases, there was a span of 14 bases. Germline CDR1 SGHAT, CDR2 FQDESV (reference sequence). In DNA form, the CDR3 reads TGTGCCAGCAGCTTAGGACTCAATCCAGGGTCACCCCTCCACTTT. This translates into CASSLGLNPGSPLHF. The full variable domain, its missing parts supplied by reference TRBV11-1 and TRBJ1-6, is EAEVAQSPRYKITEKSQAVAFWCDPISGHATLYWYRQILGQGPELLVQFQDESVVDDSQLPKDRFSAERLKGVDSTLKIQPAELGDSAMYLCASSLGLNPGSPLHFGNGTRLTVT.

The chain combines TRBV7-9 with TRBJ1-2, with D tentatively TRBD1 (6 bases). The germline V and J ends were trimmed by 1 base and 8 bases, with 11 bases remaining between them. Germline CDR1 is SEHNR and CDR2 is FQNEAQ (reference sequence). The CDR3 is 13 amino acids. The CDR3 protein is CASSLGGPPGYTF. For the CDR3, the DNA is TGTGCCAGCAGCTTAGGGGGGCCGCCAGGCTACACCTTC.

The J gene is TRBJ1-2, the V gene TRBV7-9; D ambiguous. Trimming stripped 4 bases from V and 8 bases from J, with 11 bases between. Per the germline V gene, CDR1 is SEHNR and CDR2 is FQNEAQ (reference sequence). The CDR3 has 12 residues. CDR3 in amino acids: CASSYSAGGYTF. The CDR3 DNA follows: TGTGCCAGCAGCTACTCTGCCGGGGGCTACACCTTC.

The V and J genes are TRBV19 and TRBJ1-2, with a possible D match to TRBD1 (6 bases). This CDR3 comprises 14 residues. CDR1 and CDR2 (germline): LNHDA, SQIVND (reference sequence). V gave up 3 bases and J gave up 3 bases, with 11 bases separating them. DNA for the CDR3: TGTGCCAGTAGTATTTCCAGGGGTGACTATGGCTACACCTTC. Encoded protein: CASSISRGDYGYTF.

The chain combines TRBV18 with TRBJ1-2; TRBD1 matches at 8 bases. Unmatched junction bases numbered 5, after V lost 3 bases and J lost 5 bases. Germline V gives CDR1 KGHSH, CDR2 LQKENI. CDR3 length: 14 amino acids. DNA of the CDR3: TGTGCCAGCTCACCCCTTGGACAGGGTTATGGCTACACCTTC. Protein product: CASSPLGQGYGYTF.

The V gene is TRBV3-1 (or the pseudogene TRBV3-2), the J gene TRBJ1-4; TRBD1 matches at 7 bases. V gave up 1 base and J gave up 8 bases; unmatched junction bases: 7. CDR3 length: 15 amino acids. Germline values: CDR1 LGHDT, CDR2 YNNKEL (reference sequence). Here the CDR3 DNA reads TGTGCCAGCAGCCAAGCCCAGCAGGGGGGCGAAAAACTGTTTTTT. Translated, it gives CASSQAQQGGEKLFF.

This chain uses TRBV6-6 with TRBJ1-1; D is uncertain. The V and J ends lost 6 bases and 6 bases respectively, with 14 bases between them. The CDR3 has 13 amino acids. The V gene's germline CDR1 is MNHNY and CDR2 SVGAGI (reference sequence). CDR3 sequence (DNA): TGTGCCAGCAGCCCACACCTTCGGGCTGAAGCTTTCTTT. This encodes CASSPHLRAEAFF.

This clone came up a few times. The genes are TRBV7-9 and TRBJ1-1, with TRBD1 matching 7 bases. The CDR3 loop spans 14 amino acids. V dropped 1 base and J dropped 4; count of bases not matched to a gene: 3. Germline CDR1 and CDR2: SEHNR and FQNEAQ (reference sequence). This CDR3 is CASSLGQGLTEAFF. DNA of the CDR3: TGTGCCAGCAGCTTAGGACAGGGACTCACTGAAGCTTTCTTT.

The rearrangement uses TRBV19 and TRBJ1-5; D is unresolved. Per the germline V gene, CDR1 is LNHDA and CDR2 is SQIVND (reference sequence). Trimming took 6 bases from V and 0 from J, leaving 18 bases between them. The CDR3 has 17 amino acids. CDR3 region: CASRGILIANSNQPQHF. As DNA, the CDR3 is TGTGCCAGTAGGGGCATCCTCATCGCAAATAGCAATCAGCCCCAGCATTTT.

This chain uses TRBV11-3 with TRBJ2-1; 11 positions agree with TRBD1. The trim removed 4 bases at V and 7 bases at J, leaving 0 bases unmatched. Germline V gives CDR1 SGHNT, CDR2 YENEEA. The CDR3 spans 13 residues. The CDR3 nucleotides are TGTGCCAGCAGCTGGGACAGGGGGAATGAGCAGTTCTTC. Translated: CASSWDRGNEQFF.

The V and J genes are TRBV5-1 and TRBJ2-7, with 9 bases identical to TRBD1. The CDR3 is made up of 14 amino acids. Germline CDR1 is SGHRS and CDR2 is YFSETQ. V lost 3 bases and J lost 3; bases outside the gene matches: 4. The CDR3 protein is CASSSRDRDYEQYF. The CDR3, as DNA: TGCGCCAGCAGCTCTCGGGACAGGGACTACGAGCAGTACTTC.

The chain combines TRBV2 with TRBJ1-1; weak D call: TRBD1 (5 bases). CDR1 is SNHLY and CDR2 is FYNNEI in the germline V gene. The CDR3 sequence is 16 residues long. V lost 6 bases, J lost 1 base, and 18 bases lay in between. The CDR3 spells CASRELGQFWNTEAFF. The DNA for the CDR3 is TGTGCCAGCAGAGAACTTGGACAATTTTGGAACACTGAAGCTTTCTTT.